One T cell receptor beta chain is described in this entry. Antigen unknown. Researchers ran the PCR with 60 Vbeta and 13 Jbeta primers. Sequencing was performed with immunoSEQ multiplex PCR; in TCRdb, only in-frame clones are kept and a portion is missing. This repertoire includes fewer than 100,000 clones. This sample stems from a study of cytomegalovirus exposure and HLA in healthy donors. Study-level points and caveats: It emerged from a later analysis that several of the most significant clusters appeared to be linked to common viral pathogens.

The sequence was collected from a man in his late teens or twenties in good health and CMV-seropositive. The sample taken for sequencing was PBMCs.

The CDR3 sequence is CASSWTGEKDEQYF. The CDR3 bases are TGTGCCAGCAGCTGGACAGGGGAGAAGGACGAGCAGTACTTC. The chain recombines TRBV7-6 with TRBJ2-7, with TRBD1 matching over 9 bases. The V gene end was trimmed by 4 bases and the J gene end by 5 bases; junction bases not matched to a gene: 6. There are 14 residues in the CDR3. Germline CDR1 and CDR2: SGHVS and FNYEAQ.